This entry is about one T cell receptor beta chain. Its antigen is still unknown. Its ends do not fully match the called genes, so a read error is possible. This sample stems from a study of blood T cells in healthy people across ages (dated by TCRdb to the mid-2010s). Background on the whole study: In model experiments, template switching captured about one uniquely barcoded TCR beta cDNA molecule for every two T cells. To track age-related changes in TCR beta repertoire diversity, the study relied on deep sequencing normalized with unique cDNA molecular identifiers. Four age groups were formed from the donors: young (average approximately 15 years), middle-aged (around 39), aged (more than 55) and long-lived (more than 75). To avoid experimental bias, donors of different ages were distributed randomly across sequencing lanes. Using the same blood draw, the study looked at two additional independent replicas of 1 million unique cDNA reads for two donors, one aged 18 to 30 and the other aged 80 or older.

Paper-wide results and their limitations: A strong correlation was found between observed TCR beta diversity and the percentage of naive T cells measured by flow cytometry. Donor CMV infection status was unknown, potentially confounding age-related changes in expanded clonotypes. As age increased, observed TCR beta diversity per million T cells dropped in a roughly linear way, and a significant reduction was already evident by age 40. Bulk unsorted PBMC profiling prevented conclusive comparison of naive and antigen-experienced compartments. Compared with the aged group, the long-lived group had more naive CD4+ T cells, fewer expanded clones and increased TCR diversity, suggesting age selection. Estimates of total diversity from one million sequenced T cells were regarded as lower bounds and underestimates.

The library was built by means of 5' RACE. The sequencer was an Illumina HiSeq 2500. A second PCR of roughly 7 to 11 cycles was run with a J-beta primer mix and a sample-barcoded 5' primer. A template-switch 5' adaptor carrying 12 random nucleotides introduced a unique molecular identifier onto each TCR beta cDNA molecule. Each sample yielded at least 2.5 million CDR3-containing paired-end reads. First-strand cDNA was synthesized from all RNA with the Mint cDNA synthesis kit, primed by a TRBC-specific oligonucleotide. Following uracil-DNA glycosylase treatment, a first 18-cycle PCR with universal primers M1SS and BC2_uni_R was performed on all cDNA. The paper's data handling went like this. Each sample was normalized by randomly selecting 1 million high-quality reads, each carrying a distinct molecular identifier. Reads with shared molecular identifiers were discarded instead of being binned into consensus sequences. MiTCR, with a Q25 quality threshold and the strictest error-elimination algorithm, was used for CDR3 identification, clonotype clustering and error correction. Lower-bound total TCR beta diversity was estimated with a nonparametric unseen species model using Euler transformation. TCRdb's own reprocessing of the public reads used fastp at Q25 and MiXCR and kept productive beta chains. Rows merge per CDR3 protein into single entries with the most common DNA and genes. V and J calls and clone size were set by TCRdb, not the authors. The sample data list about 1.7 million distinct CDR3 sequences, and 28% of these were observed just once. In total, the top ten clones hold approximately 7.7% of the sample.

From its cysteine to its phenylalanine, the CDR3 spans 15 amino acids. The entry retains the CDR3 DNA only, 45 bases that are in frame from base 1. The germline V gene encodes CDR1 SGHTA and CDR2 FQGNSA. The 39 donors, aged 6 to 90 years, were systemically healthy Caucasian individuals from Russia. Around 10 milliliters of peripheral blood were drawn from each donor into EDTA-treated Vacutainer tubes. Ficoll-Paque density-gradient centrifugation was used to isolate PBMCs, with at least 6 million per sample. Total RNA, at least 5 micrograms per sample, was extracted from PBMCs with Trizol reagent. Naive CD45RAhigh/CD27high T cell percentages were measured by flow cytometry on a PBMC aliquot from every donor.

This receptor was identified in a woman aged 25 to 39 in good health. Sequencing was carried out using blood. The chain joins TRBV7-2 to TRBJ2-5; 8 middle bases align to TRBD2. The DNA sequence reads TGTGCCAGCATCCTAAGCGGGGGATCCCAAGAGCCCCAGTACTTC. This yields the protein CASILSGGSQEPQYF.